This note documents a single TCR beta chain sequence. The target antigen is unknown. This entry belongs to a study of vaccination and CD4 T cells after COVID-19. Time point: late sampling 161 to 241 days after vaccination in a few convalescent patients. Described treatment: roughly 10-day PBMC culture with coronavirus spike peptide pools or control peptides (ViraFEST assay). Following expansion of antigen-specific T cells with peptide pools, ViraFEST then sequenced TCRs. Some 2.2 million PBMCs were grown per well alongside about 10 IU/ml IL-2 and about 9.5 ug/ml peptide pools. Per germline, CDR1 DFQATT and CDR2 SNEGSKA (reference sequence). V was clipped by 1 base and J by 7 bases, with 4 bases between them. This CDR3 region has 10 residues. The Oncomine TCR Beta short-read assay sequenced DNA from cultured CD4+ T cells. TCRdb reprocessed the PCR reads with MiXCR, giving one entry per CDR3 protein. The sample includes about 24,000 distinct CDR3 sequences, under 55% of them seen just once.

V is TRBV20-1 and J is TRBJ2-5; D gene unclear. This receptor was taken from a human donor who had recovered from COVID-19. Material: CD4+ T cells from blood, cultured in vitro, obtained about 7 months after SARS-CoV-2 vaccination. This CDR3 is CSARVRTQYF. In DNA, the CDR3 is TGCAGTGCTAGAGTTAGGACCCAGTACTTC.